This paragraph covers one T cell receptor (beta chain) sequence. The sample is drawn from a study of T cell changes during pregnancy in multiple sclerosis. The data were produced by immunoSEQ multiplex PCR, yet TCRdb's version contains in-frame clones alone and is incomplete. The sample lists about 80,000 clones, 94% occurring once. CDR1 and CDR2 from the germline V gene are SGHDT and YYEEEE. Trimming removed 0 bases from V and 1 base from J, with 10 bases in between. The CDR3 consists of 15 residues. The receptor's source is a female donor with multiple sclerosis, enrolled in a pregnancy study. The J gene is TRBJ1-1, the V gene TRBV5-6; D gene unclear. The source was peripheral blood, collected in the third trimester of pregnancy. The CDR3, as DNA: TGTGCCAGCAGCTTGGATGTTAGAAGGAACACTGAAGCTTTCTTT. As protein: CASSLDVRRNTEAFF.